This T cell receptor beta chain is from a study of cytomegalovirus exposure and HLA in healthy donors. Study-wide results and caveats: The tendency of first-cohort TCR clusters to co-occur in the 95 to 150 validation repertoires was the finding of a later analysis. Using the classifier, cytomegalovirus status was reportedly diagnosed with high specificity and sensitivity. Cytomegalovirus association was assigned to some 160 TCR beta chains.

The V end lost 3 bases, the J end lost 2 bases, and 7 bases lay between the germline ends. Germline loops: CDR1 MDHEN, CDR2 SYDVKM. The CDR3 runs 13 residues. Of note for this clone: Its antigen is currently unknown.

Libraries were prepared by immunoSEQ multiplex PCR; TCRdb keeps only in-frame clonotypes and omits some of them. This repertoire shows some 100,000 clones, approximately 86% found once; its top ten account for around 4.5%. While the first cohort had around 700 subjects, the donors belonged to the separate validation cohort of 100 to 150 subjects. The sequenced sample was PBMCs. The TCR comes from a young man in good health and CMV-seropositive. The chain joins TRBV28 to TRBJ1-2, with D hard to call. The CDR3 is CASSFSGNYGYTF. CDR3 nucleotides: TGTGCCAGCAGTTTTTCAGGCAACTATGGCTACACCTTC.